One sample yielded the 14 T cell receptor beta chains listed below, sequenced in a study of OX40 agonist ivuxolimab in advanced cancers. This table comes from immunoSEQ multiplex PCR, and its TCRdb copy is limited to in-frame clones, with some not included. The sample holds about 100,000 clones, around 93% seen once. The sequenced sample was CD4+ or CD8+ T cells sorted from blood, obtained in a trial of the OX40 agonist ivuxolimab. These receptors all come from an adult with an advanced solid tumor such as melanoma, head and neck, liver or kidney cancer.

This clone has a handful of counts. The rearrangement uses TRBV7-3 and TRBJ2-5, with D perhaps matching TRBD1 (5 bases). The CDR3 extends over 13 amino acids. Trimming cost V 0 bases and J 3 bases, with 5 bases left between them. Germline CDR1 is SGHTA and CDR2 is FQGTGA. The DNA of the CDR3 is TGTGCCAGCAGCTTAACCAGGGAAGAGACCCAGTACTTC. It codes for CASSLTREETQYF.

J is TRBJ2-3 and V is TRBV5-1, with 13 positions matching TRBD2. Germline V gene data show CDR1 as SGHRS and CDR2 as YFSETQ. With V trimmed by 1 base and J by 6 bases, 8 bases remained unmatched. The CDR3 is 17 residues long. CDR3 nucleotide sequence: TGCGCCAGCAGCTTGCTAGGACTAGCGGGAGATATGGATACGCAGTATTTT. This gives the protein CASSLLGLAGDMDTQYF.

This rearrangement joins TRBV19 to TRBJ1-1; no clear D. V was clipped by 3 bases and J by 3 bases, with 14 bases between them. CDR1 is LNHDA and CDR2 is SQIVND in the germline V gene (reference sequence). The CDR3 contains 15 residues. In DNA, the CDR3 is TGTGCCAGTAGTATCAGAGCGGAGTTGGACACTGAAGCTTTCTTT. Translated: CASSIRAELDTEAFF.

V gene TRBV6-5 combines with J gene TRBJ2-2; 7 bases are shared with TRBD1. The V gene's germline CDR1 is MNHEY and CDR2 SVGAGI. The CDR3 is 15 amino acids. Trimming removed 4 bases from V and 2 bases from J; junction bases left unmatched: 4. CDR3 region: CASSSGQTNTGELFF. CDR3 sequence (DNA): TGTGCCAGCAGTTCGGGACAGACCAACACCGGGGAGCTGTTTTTT.

This clone was seen a single time. The chain has TRBV10-3 and TRBJ1-2; maybe TRBD1 (6 bases). V was cut by 7 bases and J by 5 bases, with 11 bases left in between. Germline CDR1 ENHRY, CDR2 SYGVKD. The CDR3 has 12 residues. The DNA for the CDR3 is TGTGCCATCACCCCCGACAGGTATGGCTACACCTTC. It encodes CAITPDRYGYTF.

The rearrangement links TRBV6-1 to TRBJ1-5; D uncertain. The V end was cut by 6 bases, the J end by 0 bases, with 6 bases between. Germline values: CDR1 MNHNS, CDR2 SASEGT. The CDR3 is 13 amino acids. The CDR3 coding sequence is TGTGCCAGCAGCAAGTATAGCAATCAGCCCCAGCATTTT. Residues: CASSKYSNQPQHF.

This clone was counted a single time. The rearrangement uses TRBV7-2 and TRBJ1-5; D is uncertain. From germline, CDR1 is SGHTA and CDR2 FQGNSA. The CDR3 consists of 15 residues. V was shortened by 1 base and J by 0 bases, with 7 bases between the two germline ends. CDR3 protein: CASSLGHSSNQPQHF. The CDR3 DNA sequence: TGTGCCAGCAGCTTAGGGCATAGTAGCAATCAGCCCCAGCATTTT.

The V call is TRBV28, the J call TRBJ2-1, with D unresolved. CDR1 MDHEN and CDR2 SYDVKM come from the germline V gene. V lost 4 bases to trimming and J lost 12 bases, with 16 bases between them. The CDR3 runs to 13 residues. The CDR3 loop is CASSSFVGSGQFF. CDR3 nucleotides: TGTGCCAGCAGTTCTTTTGTGGGATCGGGGCAGTTCTTC.

The rearrangement joins TRBV2 to TRBJ2-3; 11 nucleotides align to TRBD2. Germline CDR1 and CDR2: SNHLY and FYNNEI. The trim removed 8 bases at V and 7 bases at J, leaving 11 bases unmatched. This CDR3 contains 15 residues. This chain's CDR3 is CASFDPSGRPNTQYF. In nucleotides, the CDR3 is TGTGCCAGCTTCGACCCTAGCGGGAGGCCGAATACGCAGTATTTT.

The chain joins TRBV7-2 to TRBJ2-2, with 14 bases identical to TRBD2. V gave up 3 bases and J gave up 0 bases; unmatched junction bases: 3. The CDR3 runs 18 residues. Germline CDR1 is SGHTA and CDR2 is FQGNSA. CDR3 bases: TGTGCCAGCAGCTTGCGACTAGCGGGAGGGCCGAACACCGGGGAGCTGTTTTTT. The encoded protein is CASSLRLAGGPNTGELFF.

The genes are TRBV10-3 and TRBJ2-7, with D possibly being TRBD2 (5 bases). V was cut by 7 bases and J by 4 bases, with 17 bases left in between. Germline V CDR1 and CDR2: ENHRY, SYGVKD. The CDR3 sequence is 14 residues long. The CDR3 loop reads CAIKEVGGRYEQYF. CDR3 DNA sequence: TGTGCCATCAAGGAGGTTGGAGGAAGGTACGAGCAGTACTTC.

V gene TRBV18 combines with J gene TRBJ2-3, with unresolved D. In germline, CDR1 is KGHSH, CDR2 LQKENI. V lost 0 bases to trimming and J lost 0 bases, with 7 bases between them. The CDR3 sequence is 15 residues long. CDR3 protein: CASSPPSYSTDTQYF. Here the CDR3 DNA reads TGTGCCAGCTCACCACCCTCCTATAGCACAGATACGCAGTATTTT.

The chain has TRBV7-8 and TRBJ1-1; possible D gene TRBD1, 5 bases. With 1 base removed from V and 8 bases from J, the gap between germline ends came to 14 bases. Germline CDR1 SGHVS, CDR2 FQNEAQ. CDR3 length: 14 residues. CDR3 nucleotides: TGTGCCAGCAGCTTAGTTGGGGGAGGCAGAGAAGCTTTCTTT. Its translation is CASSLVGGGREAFF.

The V call is TRBV19, the J call TRBJ2-5; D could derive from TRBD1 or TRBD2 (5 bases each). Trimming shortened V by 4 bases and J by 5 bases, and 14 bases separated the two germline ends. Germline values: CDR1 LNHDA, CDR2 SQIVND (reference sequence). The CDR3 totals 14 residues. CDR3 loop: CASSNGASGETQYF. In DNA, the CDR3 is TGTGCCAGTAGTAACGGGGCTTCGGGGGAGACCCAGTACTTC.